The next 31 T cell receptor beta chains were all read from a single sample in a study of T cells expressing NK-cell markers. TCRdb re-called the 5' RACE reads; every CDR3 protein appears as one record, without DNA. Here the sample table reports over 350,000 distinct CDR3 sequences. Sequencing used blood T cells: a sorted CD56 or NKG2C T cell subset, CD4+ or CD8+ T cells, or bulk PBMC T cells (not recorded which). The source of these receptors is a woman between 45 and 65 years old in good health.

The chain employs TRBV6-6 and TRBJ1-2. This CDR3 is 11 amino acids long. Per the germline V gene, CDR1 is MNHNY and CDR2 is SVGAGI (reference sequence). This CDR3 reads CASSLVGGYTF.

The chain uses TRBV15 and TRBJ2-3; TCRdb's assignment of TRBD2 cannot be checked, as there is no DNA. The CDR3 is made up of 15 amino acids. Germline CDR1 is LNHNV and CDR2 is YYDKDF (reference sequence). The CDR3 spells CATSFRLAGTDTQYF.

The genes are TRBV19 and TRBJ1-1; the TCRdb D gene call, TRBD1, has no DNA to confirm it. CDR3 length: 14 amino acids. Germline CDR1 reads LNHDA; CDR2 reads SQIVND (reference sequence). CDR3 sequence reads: CASSPVDRGIEAFF.

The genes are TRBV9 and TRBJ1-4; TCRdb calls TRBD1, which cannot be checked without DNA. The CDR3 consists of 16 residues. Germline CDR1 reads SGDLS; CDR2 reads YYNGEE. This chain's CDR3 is CASSSRGGRGQEKLFF.

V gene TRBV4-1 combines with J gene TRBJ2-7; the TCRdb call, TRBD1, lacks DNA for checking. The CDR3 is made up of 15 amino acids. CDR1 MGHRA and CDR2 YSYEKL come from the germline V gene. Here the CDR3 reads CASSQERDRGYEQYF.

The CDR3 loop reads CASSLGGLRGTEAFF. The chain couples TRBV11-1 to TRBJ1-1; TCRdb indicates TRBD1, and absent DNA this call remains unverified. Germline loops: CDR1 SGHAT, CDR2 FQDESV (reference sequence). The CDR3 covers 15 residues.

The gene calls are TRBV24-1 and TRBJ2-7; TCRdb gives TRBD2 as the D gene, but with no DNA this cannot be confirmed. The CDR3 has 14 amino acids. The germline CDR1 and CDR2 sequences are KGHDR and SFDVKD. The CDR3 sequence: CAAPGVAGTYEQYF.

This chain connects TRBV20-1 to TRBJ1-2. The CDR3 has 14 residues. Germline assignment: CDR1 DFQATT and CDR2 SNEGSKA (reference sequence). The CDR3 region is CSAPSAGPFYGYTF.

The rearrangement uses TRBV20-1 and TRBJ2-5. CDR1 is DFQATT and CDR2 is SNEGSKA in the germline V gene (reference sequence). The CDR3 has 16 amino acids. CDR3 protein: CSARDLGKTTQETQYF.

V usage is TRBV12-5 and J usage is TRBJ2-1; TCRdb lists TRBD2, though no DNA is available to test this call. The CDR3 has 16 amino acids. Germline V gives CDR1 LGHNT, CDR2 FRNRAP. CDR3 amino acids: CASGLVLSGNDNEQFF.

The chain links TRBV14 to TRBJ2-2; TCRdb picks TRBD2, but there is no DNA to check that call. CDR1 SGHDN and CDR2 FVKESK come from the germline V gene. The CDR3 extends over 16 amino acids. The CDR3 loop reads CASSPLAGGRGGELFF. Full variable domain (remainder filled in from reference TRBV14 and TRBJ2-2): EAGVTQFPSHSVIEKGQTVTLRCDPISGHDNLYWYRRVMGKEIKFLLHFVKESKQDESGMPNNRFLAERTGGTYSTLKVQPAELEDSGVYFCASSPLAGGRGGELFFGEGSRLTVL.

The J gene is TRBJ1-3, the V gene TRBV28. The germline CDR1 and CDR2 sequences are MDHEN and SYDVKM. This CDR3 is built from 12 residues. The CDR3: CASSGKWNTIYF.

CDR3: CSARGGLSVTEAFF. This chain joins TRBV20-1 and TRBJ1-1. Germline CDR1 is DFQATT and CDR2 is SNEGSKA (reference sequence). The CDR3 extends over 14 amino acids.

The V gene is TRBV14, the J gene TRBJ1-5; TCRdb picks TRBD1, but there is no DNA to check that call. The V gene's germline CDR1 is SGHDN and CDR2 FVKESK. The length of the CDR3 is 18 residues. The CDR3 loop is CASSQDPRTGPSNQPQHF. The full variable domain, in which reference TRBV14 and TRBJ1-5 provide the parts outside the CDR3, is EAGVTQFPSHSVIEKGQTVTLRCDPISGHDNLYWYRRVMGKEIKFLLHFVKESKQDESGMPNNRFLAERTGGTYSTLKVQPAELEDSGVYFCASSQDPRTGPSNQPQHFGDGTRLSIL.

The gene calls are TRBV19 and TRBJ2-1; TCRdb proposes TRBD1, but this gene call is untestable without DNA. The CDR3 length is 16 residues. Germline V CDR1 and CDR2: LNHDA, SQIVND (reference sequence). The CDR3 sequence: CASSPRGTGGYNEQFF.

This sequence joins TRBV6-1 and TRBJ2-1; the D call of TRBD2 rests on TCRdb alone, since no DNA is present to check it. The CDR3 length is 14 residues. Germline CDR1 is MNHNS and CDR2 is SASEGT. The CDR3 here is CASRVAGVLDEQFF.

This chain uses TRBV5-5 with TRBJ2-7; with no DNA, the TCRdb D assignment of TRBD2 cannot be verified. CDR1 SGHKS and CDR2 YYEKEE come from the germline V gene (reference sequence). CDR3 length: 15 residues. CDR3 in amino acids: CASSFPLGRNYEQYF.

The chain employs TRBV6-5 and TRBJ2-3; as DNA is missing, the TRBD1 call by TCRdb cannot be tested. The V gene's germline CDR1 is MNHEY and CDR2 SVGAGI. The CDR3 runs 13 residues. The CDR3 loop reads CASSGLGADTQYF.

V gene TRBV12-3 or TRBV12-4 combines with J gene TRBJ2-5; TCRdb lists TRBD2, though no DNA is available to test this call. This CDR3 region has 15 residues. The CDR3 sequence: CASSRTSGAQETQYF.

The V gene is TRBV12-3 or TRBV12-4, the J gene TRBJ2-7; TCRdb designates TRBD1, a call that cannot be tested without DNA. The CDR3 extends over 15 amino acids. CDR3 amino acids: CASSLQGGGPYEQYF.

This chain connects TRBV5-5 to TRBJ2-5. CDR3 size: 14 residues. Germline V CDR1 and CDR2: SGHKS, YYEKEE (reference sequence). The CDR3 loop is CASSSLDTQETQYF. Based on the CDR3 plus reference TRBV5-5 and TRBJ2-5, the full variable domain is DAGVTQSPTHLIKTRGQQVTLRCSPISGHKSVSWYQQVLGQGPQFIFQYYEKEERGRGNFPDRFSARQFPNYSSELNVNALLLGDSALYLCASSSLDTQETQYFGPGTRLLVL.

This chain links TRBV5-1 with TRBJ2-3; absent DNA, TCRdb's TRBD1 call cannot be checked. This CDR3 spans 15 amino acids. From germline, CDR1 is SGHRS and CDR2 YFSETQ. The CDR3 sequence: CASSGQGGSSDTQYF.

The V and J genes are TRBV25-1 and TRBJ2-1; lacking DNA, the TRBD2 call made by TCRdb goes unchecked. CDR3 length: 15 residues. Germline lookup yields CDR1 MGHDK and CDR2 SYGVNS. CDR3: CASSELGEGRNEQFF.

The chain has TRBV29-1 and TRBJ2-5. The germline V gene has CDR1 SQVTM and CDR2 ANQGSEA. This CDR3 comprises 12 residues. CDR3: CSVEDYEETQYF. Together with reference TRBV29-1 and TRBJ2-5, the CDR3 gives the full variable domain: SAVISQKPSRDICQRGTSLTIQCQVDSQVTMMFWYRQQPGQSLTLIATANQGSEATYESGFVIDKFPISRPNLTFSTLTVSNMSPEDSSIYLCSVEDYEETQYFGPGTRLLVL.

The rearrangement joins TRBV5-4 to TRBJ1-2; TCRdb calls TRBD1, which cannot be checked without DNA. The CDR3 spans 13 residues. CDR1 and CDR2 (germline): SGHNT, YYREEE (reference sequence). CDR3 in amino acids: CAGGLVGNYGYTF.

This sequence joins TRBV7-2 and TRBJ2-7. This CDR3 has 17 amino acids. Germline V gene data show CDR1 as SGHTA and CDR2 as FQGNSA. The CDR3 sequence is CASSQVLFGRGSYEQYF.

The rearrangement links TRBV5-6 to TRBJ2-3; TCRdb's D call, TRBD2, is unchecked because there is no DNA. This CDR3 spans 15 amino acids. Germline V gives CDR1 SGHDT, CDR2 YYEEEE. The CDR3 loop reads CASSGTSGKADTQYF.

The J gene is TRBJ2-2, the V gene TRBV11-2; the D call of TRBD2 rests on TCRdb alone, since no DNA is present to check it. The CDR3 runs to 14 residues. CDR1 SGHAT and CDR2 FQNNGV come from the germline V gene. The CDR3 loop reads CASYGLARAGELFF.

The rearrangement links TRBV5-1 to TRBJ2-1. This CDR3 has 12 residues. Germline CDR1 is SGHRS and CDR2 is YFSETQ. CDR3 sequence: CASSLTVGEQFF.

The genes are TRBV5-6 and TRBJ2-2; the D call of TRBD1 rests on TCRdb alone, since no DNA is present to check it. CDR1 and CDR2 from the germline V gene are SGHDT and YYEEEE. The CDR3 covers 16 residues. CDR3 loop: CASSKEEKALAGELFF.

The CDR3 spells CASKPTDSYEQYF. The chain uses TRBV10-2 and TRBJ2-7; the D call of TRBD1 rests on TCRdb alone, since no DNA is present to check it. Germline values: CDR1 WSHSY, CDR2 SAAADI. This CDR3 is 13 amino acids long.